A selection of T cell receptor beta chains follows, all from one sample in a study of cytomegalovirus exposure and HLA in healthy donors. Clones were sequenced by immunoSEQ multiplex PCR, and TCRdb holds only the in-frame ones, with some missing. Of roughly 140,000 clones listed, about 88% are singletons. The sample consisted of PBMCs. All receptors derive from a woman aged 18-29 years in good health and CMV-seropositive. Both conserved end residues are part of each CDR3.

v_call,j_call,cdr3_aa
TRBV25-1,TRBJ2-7,CASRETSGTYEQYF
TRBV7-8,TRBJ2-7,CASSLALLAGNEQYF
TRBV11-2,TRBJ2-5,CASSPRKRQETQYF
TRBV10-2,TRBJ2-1,CASSASGGYNEQFF
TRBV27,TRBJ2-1,CASSLFLAGGTEQFF
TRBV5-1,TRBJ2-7,CASSFLSRLVIPHEQYF
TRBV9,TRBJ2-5,CASSVGDYGAETQYF
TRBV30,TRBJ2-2,CACNHMRTGELFF
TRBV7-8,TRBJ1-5,CASSLGRGRGGNQPQHF
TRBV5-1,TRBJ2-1,CASSLRAGGPKDEQFF
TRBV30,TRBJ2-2,CAWSGQRTGELFF
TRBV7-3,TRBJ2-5,CASSLNPPRPQETQYF
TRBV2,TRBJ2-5,CASSRDYQETQYF
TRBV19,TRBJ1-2,CASRDSPPNYGYTF
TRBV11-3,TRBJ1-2,CASSPRTGPSSEGYTF
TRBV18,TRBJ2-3,CASSPPIMTGSTDTQYF
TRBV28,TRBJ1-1,CASRIGVLNTEAFF
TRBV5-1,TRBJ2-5,CASSSYSGVPLRETQYF
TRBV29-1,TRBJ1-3,CSVESGSGNTIYF
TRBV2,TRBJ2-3,CASSPTGYTDTQYF
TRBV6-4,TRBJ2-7,CASLPDIPYEQYF
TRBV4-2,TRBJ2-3,CASSMTFTDTQYF
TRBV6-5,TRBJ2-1,CASREAGYHEQFF
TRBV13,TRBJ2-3,CASSLGGGPSTDTQYF
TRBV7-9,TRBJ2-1,CASSFSGRAQFF
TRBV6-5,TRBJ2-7,CASSYRPGQGYEQYF
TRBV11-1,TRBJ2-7,CASSFGTSGIYEQYF
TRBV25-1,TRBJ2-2,CASSEWGTGYSAELFF
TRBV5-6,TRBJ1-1,CASSLDPDSRTEAFF
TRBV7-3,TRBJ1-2,CASSLVGGNYGYTF
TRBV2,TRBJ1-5,CASKREGVDNQPQHF
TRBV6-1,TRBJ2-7,CASSEPGTSGRPYEQYF
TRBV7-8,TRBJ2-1,CASSLHPGLAPSVWNNEQFF
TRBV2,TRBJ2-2,CASSPRGPDTGELFF
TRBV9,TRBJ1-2,CASSVGDNSWGYTF
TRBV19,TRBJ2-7,CASSIDRGLAGPEQYF
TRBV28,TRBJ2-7,CASSLTGRSYEQYF
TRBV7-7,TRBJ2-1,CASSSRGRDEQFF
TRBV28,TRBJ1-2,CASSEGQPFTGYTF
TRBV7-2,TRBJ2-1,CASSSSGAGTYNEQFF
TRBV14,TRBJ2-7,CASSPGTSGRTYEQYF
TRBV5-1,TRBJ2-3,CASSTGQSTDTQYF
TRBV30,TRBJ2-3,CAWSPKDRGRGTDTQYF
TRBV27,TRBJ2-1,CASSREGYNEQFF
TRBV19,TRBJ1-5,CASREFNAALNQPQHF
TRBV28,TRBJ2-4,CASSSSGTIKNIQYF
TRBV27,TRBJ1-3,CASSLQGMLAGNTIYF
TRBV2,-,CASSEGSGSAYEQYF
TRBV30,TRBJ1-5,CAWRFAGQSNQPQHF
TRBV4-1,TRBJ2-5,CASSQDAWRAYQETQYF
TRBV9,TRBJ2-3,CASSAGTDTQYF
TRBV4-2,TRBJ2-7,CASSQAGISYEQYF
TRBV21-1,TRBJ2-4,CASSKGRGSRRNIQYF
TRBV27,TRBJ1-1,CASMVTGKNTEAFF
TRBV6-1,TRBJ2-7,CASSSRDKSYEQYF
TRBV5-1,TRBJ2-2,CASSLRQGASGELFF
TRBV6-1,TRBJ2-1,CASSASGAYNEQFF